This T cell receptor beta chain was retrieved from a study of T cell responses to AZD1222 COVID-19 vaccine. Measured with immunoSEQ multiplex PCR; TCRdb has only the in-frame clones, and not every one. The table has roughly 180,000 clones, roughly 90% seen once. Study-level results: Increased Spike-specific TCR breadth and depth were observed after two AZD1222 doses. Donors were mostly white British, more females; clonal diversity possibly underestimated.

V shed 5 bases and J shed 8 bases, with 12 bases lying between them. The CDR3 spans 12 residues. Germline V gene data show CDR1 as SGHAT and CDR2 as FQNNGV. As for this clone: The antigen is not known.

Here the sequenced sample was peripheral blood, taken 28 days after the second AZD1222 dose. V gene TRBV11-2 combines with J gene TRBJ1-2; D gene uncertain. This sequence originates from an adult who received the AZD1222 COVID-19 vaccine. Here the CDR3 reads CASSRGFRGYTF. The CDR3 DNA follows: TGTGCCAGCAGCCGCGGGTTTAGGGGCTACACCTTC. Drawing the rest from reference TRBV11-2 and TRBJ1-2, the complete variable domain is EAGVAQSPRYKIIEKRQSVAFWCNPISGHATLYWYQQILGQGPKLLIQFQNNGVVDDSQLPKDRFSAERLKGVDSTLKIQPAKLEDSAVYLCASSRGFRGYTFGSGTRLTVV.